In this sample, the clone carrying this T cell receptor beta chain turned up once. These data originate in a study of control samples from healthy donors and cancer patients. The V end was cut by 1 base, the J end by 5 bases, with 14 bases between. From germline, CDR1 is SGHTA and CDR2 FQGNSA. CDR3 length: 15 residues. Profiling relied on immunoSEQ multiplex PCR, and the TCRdb table lists in-frame clones only, not all of them. Here the sample spans approximately 150,000 clones, 70% to 90% being singletons. What was sequenced was blood. This TCR came from a man aged 18 to 29 in good health. The genes are TRBV7-2 and TRBJ1-2, with no clear D. Written as DNA, the CDR3 is TGTGCCAGCAGCTTAGGGTGGGCAGATTCTTATGGCTACACCTTC. Translating gives CASSLGWADSYGYTF. The whole variable domain, remainder taken from reference TRBV7-2 and TRBJ1-2, is GAGVSQSPSNKVTEKGKDVELRCDPISGHTALYWYRQSLGQGLEFLIYFQGNSAPDKSGLPSDRFSAERTGGSVSTLTIQRTQQEDSAVYLCASSLGWADSYGYTFGSGTRLTVV.